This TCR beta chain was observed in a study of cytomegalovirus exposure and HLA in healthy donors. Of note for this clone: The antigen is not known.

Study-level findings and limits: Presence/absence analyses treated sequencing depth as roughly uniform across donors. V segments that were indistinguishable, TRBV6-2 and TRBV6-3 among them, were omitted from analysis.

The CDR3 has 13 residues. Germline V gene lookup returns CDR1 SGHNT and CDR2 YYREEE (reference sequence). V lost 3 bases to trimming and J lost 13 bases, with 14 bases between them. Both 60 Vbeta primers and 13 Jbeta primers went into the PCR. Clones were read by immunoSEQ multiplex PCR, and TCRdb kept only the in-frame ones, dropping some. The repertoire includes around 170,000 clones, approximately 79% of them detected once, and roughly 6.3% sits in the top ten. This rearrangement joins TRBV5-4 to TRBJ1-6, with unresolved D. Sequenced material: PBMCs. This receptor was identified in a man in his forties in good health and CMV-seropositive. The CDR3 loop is CASSSGVPAPLHF. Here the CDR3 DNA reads TGTGCCAGCAGCTCGGGAGTCCCTGCGCCCCTCCACTTT.